This TCR beta chain was observed in a study of OX40 agonist ivuxolimab in advanced cancers. Study overall: Participants, around 80% male, averaged roughly 60 years of age, ranging from about 23 to 90.

For this clone: Its target is unknown.

Generated by immunoSEQ multiplex PCR, the TCRdb table keeps only in-frame clones and is missing some. The sample carries some 98,000 clones, around 94% recorded once. The CDR3 covers 15 residues. With 2 bases clipped from V and 0 bases from J, the junction kept 1 base outside the gene matches. Germline V lookup: CDR1 SGHDT, CDR2 YYEEEE. Study findings and constraints: Partial responders receiving 0.1-3.0 mg/kg showed among the lowest clonal expansion. Both blood CD4+ and CD8+ T cells showed clonal growth by week 6 at 0.1 to 3.0 mg/kg.

The source is an adult with an advanced solid tumor such as melanoma, head and neck, liver or kidney cancer. The V call is TRBV5-6, the J call TRBJ2-1; the match to TRBD1 covers 8 bases. Material: CD4+ or CD8+ T cells sorted from blood, obtained in a trial of the OX40 agonist ivuxolimab. The CDR3 loop reads CASSFDRGSYNEQFF. The CDR3 DNA is TGTGCCAGCAGCTTCGACAGGGGCTCCTACAATGAGCAGTTCTTC.